These 7 T cell receptor beta chains were all obtained from the same sample, sequenced in a study of T-cell reconstitution after alpha-beta-depleted transplantation in children. The TCRbeta library incorporated unique molecular identifiers. Via MiXCR, TCRdb re-called the PCR reads, giving one row per CDR3 protein. The profile covers 500,000 to 650,000 distinct CDR3 sequences, with roughly 11% appearing a single time and approximately 14% taken by the ten largest. Material: PBMCs, mostly from graft donor cells, obtained 180 days after TCRalphabeta/CD19-depleted stem cell transplant. These receptors came from a female patient between 2 and 10 years old who had a stem cell transplant for aplastic anemia, so the T cells may come from the graft donor.

The sample holds a few counts of this clonotype. J is TRBJ2-7 and V is TRBV28; D might be TRBD2 (5 bases). CDR3 length equals 14 residues. Germline-derived CDR1 and CDR2 are MDHEN and SYDVKM. With 2 bases removed from V and 3 bases from J, the gap between germline ends came to 11 bases. CDR3 sequence reads: CASSLPASIYEQYF. The CDR3 DNA sequence: TGTGCCAGCAGTTTACCTGCTAGCATCTACGAGCAGTACTTC.

The chain has TRBV7-3 and TRBJ2-1, with D tentatively TRBD2 (6 bases). V lost 3 bases and J 6 bases, leaving 18 bases between the germline ends. CDR3 length: 16 residues. Looked up from germline, CDR1 is SGHTA and CDR2 is FQGTGA. Here the CDR3 reads CASSFLASHLGNEQFF. CDR3 nucleotide sequence: TGTGCCAGCAGCTTCCTAGCGTCCCACTTGGGCAATGAGCAGTTCTTC.

This clonotype was observed a few times. This chain joins TRBV5-1 and TRBJ2-2, with 10 bases lining up with TRBD2. Germline V lookup: CDR1 SGHRS, CDR2 YFSETQ. This CDR3 region has 17 residues. J gave up 5 bases and V 6 bases, and 13 bases lay outside the gene matches. CDR3 sequence: CASTRGQASGRTGELFF. The CDR3 DNA sequence: TGCGCCAGCACCCGGGGCCAGGCTAGCGGGAGAACCGGGGAGCTGTTTTTT.

The table lists this clonotype with a few counts. The chain recombines TRBV12-3 or TRBV12-4 with TRBJ2-7; D is possibly TRBD2 (5 bases). The CDR3 spans 15 residues. V lost 1 base and J lost 2, with 12 bases in between. CDR3: CASSLEGARAYEQYV. CDR3 sequence (DNA): TGTGCCAGCAGTTTAGAGGGAGCCCGCGCCTACGAGCAGTACGTC.

This clonotype was found many times. This chain links TRBV15 with TRBJ2-4; no clear D. V was clipped by 1 base and J by 2 bases, with 15 bases between them. The length of the CDR3 is 17 residues. CDR1 is LNHNV, CDR2 YYDKDF, per germline (reference sequence). This CDR3 is CATSRVPLPTPKNIQYF. The CDR3 DNA is TGTGCCACCAGCAGAGTTCCCTTGCCGACCCCCAAAAACATTCAGTACTTC.

The sample holds a few counts of this clonotype. CDR3 DNA: TGTGCCAGCAGCCTCACCGGACAGGGGGCTGTGGAGCTGTTTTTT. This codes for CASSLTGQGAVELFF. The V and J genes are TRBV4-2 and TRBJ2-2; 11 bases are shared with TRBD1. Germline CDR1 reads LGHNA; CDR2 reads YNFKEQ. The V gene end was trimmed by 4 bases and the J gene end by 10 bases; junction bases not matched to a gene: 8. The CDR3 runs 15 residues.

Only a few counts were recorded for this clonotype. The rearrangement uses TRBV18 and TRBJ2-1; D is undetermined. Germline V gives CDR1 KGHSH, CDR2 LQKENI. CDR3 length equals 13 residues. V lost 3 bases and J 11 bases, leaving 14 bases between the germline ends. The CDR3 here is CASSPPQSTKQFF. The DNA of the CDR3 is TGTGCCAGCTCACCGCCTCAGTCGACGAAGCAGTTCTTC.